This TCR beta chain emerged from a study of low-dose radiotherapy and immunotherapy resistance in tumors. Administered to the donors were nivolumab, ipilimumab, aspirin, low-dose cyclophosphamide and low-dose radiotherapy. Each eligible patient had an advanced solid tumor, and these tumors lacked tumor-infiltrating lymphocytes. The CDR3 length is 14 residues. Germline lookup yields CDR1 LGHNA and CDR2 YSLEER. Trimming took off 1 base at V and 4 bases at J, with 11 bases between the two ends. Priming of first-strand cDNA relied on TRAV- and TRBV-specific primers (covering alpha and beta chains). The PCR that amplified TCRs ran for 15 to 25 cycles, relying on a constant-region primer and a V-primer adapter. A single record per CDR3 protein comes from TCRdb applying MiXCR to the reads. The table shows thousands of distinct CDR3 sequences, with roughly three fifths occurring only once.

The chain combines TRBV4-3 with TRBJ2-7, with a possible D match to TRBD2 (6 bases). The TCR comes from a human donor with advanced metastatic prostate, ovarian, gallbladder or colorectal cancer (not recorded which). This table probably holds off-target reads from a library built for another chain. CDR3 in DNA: TGCGCCAGCAGCCAAGCGCGGGACCGGTACGAGCAGTACTTC. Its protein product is CASSQARDRYEQYF.